The 21 T cell receptor beta chains below all came from one sample that was sequenced in a study of blood T cell repertoires in COVID-19. Measured with immunoSEQ multiplex PCR; TCRdb has only the in-frame clones, and not every one. The sample yields approximately 190,000 clones, around 83% seen once. The sequenced sample consisted of PBMCs or T cells enriched from blood (not recorded which). The source is a woman in her 30s who had been exposed to COVID-19.

The V and J genes are TRBV12-3 or TRBV12-4 and TRBJ1-6; D ambiguous. V was shortened by 5 bases and J by 7 bases, with 3 bases between the two germline ends. The CDR3 length is 11 residues. This CDR3 is CASSQNSPLHF. As DNA, the CDR3 is TGTGCCAGCAGTCAGAATTCACCCCTCCACTTT.

This rearrangement joins TRBV18 to TRBJ2-5; the D is unclear. Germline CDR1 and CDR2: KGHSH and LQKENI. The CDR3 is made up of 15 amino acids. V shed 2 bases and J shed 0 bases, with 10 bases lying between them. The CDR3 loop is CASSPSEADQETQYF. The CDR3 bases are TGTGCCAGCTCACCAAGCGAAGCAGACCAAGAGACCCAGTACTTC.

This chain connects TRBV27 to TRBJ1-3, with TRBD1 as a possible D gene (5 bases). The V gene's germline CDR1 is MNHEY and CDR2 SMNVEV (reference sequence). V was pared by 0 bases and J by 2 bases, with 8 bases between. The CDR3 consists of 15 residues. The CDR3 sequence is CASSLSGGTGNTIYF. The CDR3 DNA reads TGTGCCAGCAGTTTATCGGGGGGTACTGGAAACACCATATATTTT.

The chain has TRBV6-2 or TRBV6-3 and TRBJ2-6, with D maybe TRBD1 (5 bases). V lost 2 bases and J 4 bases, leaving 6 bases between the germline ends. CDR3 size: 14 residues. Germline V gene sequence: CDR1 MNHEY, CDR2 SVGEGT. The CDR3 sequence is CASSYGAGANVLTF. CDR3 bases: TGTGCCAGCAGTTACGGGGCCGGGGCCAACGTCCTGACTTTC.

The J gene is TRBJ2-3, the V gene TRBV5-4; TRBD1 agrees at 9 bases. V shed 0 bases and J 7 bases; nucleotides not matched to a gene: 6. CDR1 SGHNT and CDR2 YYREEE come from the germline V gene (reference sequence). CDR3 length: 15 residues. The DNA for the CDR3 is TGTGCCAGCAGCTTGGCACAGGGGGCGTTACATACGCAGTATTTT. It translates to CASSLAQGALHTQYF.

V usage is TRBV4-1 and J usage is TRBJ1-5, with D tentatively TRBD1 (6 bases). Looked up from germline, CDR1 is MGHRA and CDR2 is YSYEKL. This CDR3 is 17 amino acids long. V gave up 4 bases and J gave up 2 bases, with 18 bases separating them. This CDR3 reads CASSRQSQGPGNQPQHF. The CDR3 DNA reads TGCGCCAGCAGCCGCCAAAGTCAGGGGCCGGGCAATCAGCCCCAGCATTTT.

The V and J genes are TRBV5-1 and TRBJ1-6, with D hard to call. The length of the CDR3 is 15 residues. The germline CDR1 and CDR2 sequences are SGHRS and YFSETQ. Trimming left V 0 bases short and J 5 bases short, with 9 bases between. The CDR3: CASSLEAPDNSPLHF. CDR3 DNA: TGCGCCAGCAGCTTGGAAGCACCCGATAATTCACCCCTCCACTTT.

The chain combines TRBV15 with TRBJ2-3; D is perhaps TRBD1 (6 bases). V lost 8 bases and J lost 2, with 11 bases in between. Germline V gene data show CDR1 as LNHNV and CDR2 as YYDKDF (reference sequence). This CDR3 contains 13 residues. CDR3 nucleotide sequence: TGTGCCACCTCGGGACACTTCACAGATACGCAGTATTTT. It specifies CATSGHFTDTQYF.

The chain links TRBV3-1 (or the pseudogene TRBV3-2) to TRBJ1-6; D possibly corresponds to TRBD1 (5 bases). V lost 8 bases, J lost 0 bases, and 17 bases lay in between. Germline V lookup: CDR1 LGHDT, CDR2 YNNKEL (reference sequence). The CDR3 sequence is 17 residues long. CDR3 nucleotides: TGTGCCAGCGGACACGACAGTTCCAGCTCCTATAATTCACCCCTCCACTTT. Amino acid sequence: CASGHDSSSSYNSPLHF.

The V and J genes are TRBV7-9 and TRBJ2-7, with a possible D match to TRBD2 (6 bases). Germline loops: CDR1 SEHNR, CDR2 FQNEAQ (reference sequence). V shed 4 bases and J shed 6 bases, with 13 bases lying between them. The CDR3 runs 13 residues. The CDR3 protein is CASSSGLRGEQYF. The CDR3, as DNA: TGTGCCAGCAGCTCGGGACTCCGTGGCGAGCAGTACTTC.

V and J are TRBV10-3 and TRBJ1-4; D gene ambiguous. CDR1 is ENHRY, CDR2 SYGVKD, per germline. Trimming removed 8 bases at V and 3 bases at J, with 16 bases between. CDR3 size: 15 residues. The CDR3 is CAIAPGGTSNEKLFF. CDR3 DNA sequence: TGTGCCATCGCGCCGGGAGGAACCTCTAATGAAAAACTGTTTTTT.

The V and J genes are TRBV19 and TRBJ2-7, with D perhaps matching TRBD2 (5 bases). The CDR3 sequence is 14 residues long. The V gene's germline CDR1 is LNHDA and CDR2 SQIVND (reference sequence). V was cut by 5 bases and J by 2 bases, with 13 bases left in between. CDR3 sequence (DNA): TGTGCCAGTAGTTCCGCGGGTTTCGCCTACGAGCAGTACTTC. The encoded protein is CASSSAGFAYEQYF.

The rearrangement links TRBV29-1 to TRBJ2-7, with 7 bases identical to TRBD1. Germline V lookup: CDR1 SQVTM, CDR2 ANQGSEA. The CDR3 runs 11 residues. V lost 7 bases, J lost 5 bases, and 5 bases stayed unmatched. For the CDR3, the DNA is TGCAGCGGCACCGACAGGGACGAGCAGTACTTC. Translating it yields CSGTDRDEQYF.

This clone is a singleton in its sample. The chain links TRBV9 to TRBJ1-1, with D perhaps matching TRBD1 (5 bases). Trimming took off 0 bases at V and 4 bases at J, with 13 bases between the two ends. The CDR3 consists of 15 residues. Germline loops: CDR1 SGDLS, CDR2 YYNGEE. The CDR3 DNA reads TGTGCCAGCAGCGTAGCTTTAACAGGAGTCACTGAAGCTTTCTTT. This translates into CASSVALTGVTEAFF. Filled out from reference TRBV9 and TRBJ1-1, the complete variable domain reads DSGVTQTPKHLITATGQRVTLRCSPRSGDLSVYWYQQSLDQGLQFLIQYYNGEERAKGNILERFSAQQFPDLHSELNLSSLELGDSALYFCASSVALTGVTEAFFGQGTRLTVV.

The genes are TRBV11-2 and TRBJ1-5; D is undetermined. The CDR3 runs to 13 residues. V lost 1 base and J 7 bases, leaving 8 bases between the germline ends. The V gene's germline CDR1 is SGHAT and CDR2 FQNNGV. CDR3 residues: CASSLAGGQPQHF. The DNA of the CDR3 is TGTGCCAGCAGCTTAGCGGGAGGACAGCCCCAGCATTTT.

The chain uses TRBV3-1 (or the pseudogene TRBV3-2) and TRBJ1-1; 8 nucleotides align to TRBD1. Germline CDR1 is LGHDT and CDR2 is YNNKEL (reference sequence). V was clipped by 0 bases and J by 8 bases; unmatched bases: 8. There are 15 residues in the CDR3. DNA of the CDR3: TGTGCCAGCAGCCAAGATGCGACAGGGGCCCAGGAAGCTTTCTTT. It encodes CASSQDATGAQEAFF.

This sequence joins TRBV9 and TRBJ1-5, with TRBD1 matching over 7 bases. The germline CDR1 and CDR2 sequences are SGDLS and YYNGEE. The J segment lost 2 bases and the V segment lost 0 bases, leaving 2 bases of the junction unmatched. CDR3 size: 15 residues. The DNA for the CDR3 is TGTGCCAGCAGCGTAGACACAGGGGGCAATCAGCCCCAGCATTTT. Protein: CASSVDTGGNQPQHF.

This sequence joins TRBV7-2 and TRBJ2-5, with a tentative D call TRBD2 (5 bases). Germline CDR1 SGHTA, CDR2 FQGNSA. There are 14 residues in the CDR3. Trimming took 2 bases from V and 2 from J, leaving 9 bases between them. This CDR3 is CASSLNGEQETQYF. The CDR3 nucleotides read TGTGCCAGCAGCTTAAACGGGGAGCAAGAGACCCAGTACTTC.

The V and J genes are TRBV2 and TRBJ2-1; 10 bases agree with TRBD2. Germline trimming cut 5 bases from V and 5 bases from J; bases unmatched to any gene: 6. Germline loops: CDR1 SNHLY, CDR2 FYNNEI. This CDR3 has 15 residues. CDR3 DNA sequence: TGTGCCAGCAGTCCTGGGACTAGCGCGGACAATGAGCAGTTCTTC. Protein sequence: CASSPGTSADNEQFF.

The chain is built from TRBV6-1 and TRBJ1-5, with 7 bases fitting TRBD1. The CDR3 is made up of 16 amino acids. CDR1 and CDR2 (germline): MNHNS, SASEGT. After removal of 3 bases from V and 6 bases from J, the junction contained 11 bases not matched to a gene. CDR3 sequence (DNA): TGTGCCAGCAGTGATGGTATAGGGGGCGCAGGTCAGCCCCAGCATTTT. Its protein is CASSDGIGGAGQPQHF.

The chain recombines TRBV5-4 with TRBJ2-7; 9 bases align to TRBD2. In germline, CDR1 is SGHNT, CDR2 YYREEE (reference sequence). Trimming cost V 4 bases and J 6 bases; bases outside gene matches: 11. The CDR3 runs 15 residues. The CDR3: CASSGQGLAPREQYF. DNA of the CDR3: TGTGCCAGCAGCGGCCAGGGACTAGCTCCCCGCGAGCAGTACTTC.